The rows below give T cell receptor beta chains drawn from one sample of a study of blood T cell repertoires in COVID-19. TCRdb's copy holds only in-frame clones and misses some; the assay was immunoSEQ multiplex PCR. Of 95,000 to 150,000 clones in the sample, just under 80% are singletons; the top ten hold 16%. Sequencing was carried out using peripheral blood. All receptors derive from a man between 60 and 70 years old with active or convalescent COVID-19. Both conserved end residues are part of each CDR3. D genes are given only for firm matches. Clone size appears in some rows only: once, few, many, or a class for an expanded clone.

abundance: -; d_gene: -; v_gene: TRBV11-3; j_gene: TRBJ2-3; CDR3aa: CASSLGSSGTDTQYF; CDR3nt: TGTGCCAGCAGCTTAGGGTCTAGCGGCACAGATACGCAGTATTTT
abundance: -; d_gene: -; v_gene: TRBV6-5; j_gene: TRBJ2-3; CDR3aa: CASRRETAADTQYF; CDR3nt: TGTGCCAGCAGACGGGAGACGGCTGCAGATACGCAGTATTTT
abundance: once; d_gene: -; v_gene: TRBV28; j_gene: TRBJ2-1; CDR3aa: CASSFQAGTSYNEQFF; CDR3nt: TGTGCCAGCAGTTTCCAAGCGGGTACCTCCTACAATGAGCAGTTCTTC
abundance: -; d_gene: TRBD1; v_gene: TRBV24-1; j_gene: TRBJ2-7; CDR3aa: CATSDRTDRGDEQYF; CDR3nt: TGTGCCACCAGTGATCGAACGGACAGGGGCGACGAGCAGTACTTC
abundance: -; d_gene: TRBD2; v_gene: TRBV25-1; j_gene: TRBJ2-1; CDR3aa: CASTSGRTYNEQFF; CDR3nt: TGTGCCAGCACTAGCGGGAGGACCTACAATGAGCAGTTCTTC
abundance: once; d_gene: TRBD2; v_gene: TRBV5-1; j_gene: TRBJ2-3; CDR3aa: CASSRASGVTDTQYF; CDR3nt: TGCGCCAGCAGCAGGGCTAGCGGGGTCACAGATACGCAGTATTTT
abundance: -; d_gene: -; v_gene: TRBV6-5; j_gene: TRBJ2-7; CDR3aa: CASLTLGTRPYEQYF; CDR3nt: TGTGCCAGCCTAACCCTCGGGACACGGCCCTACGAGCAGTACTTC
abundance: -; d_gene: TRBD1; v_gene: TRBV28; j_gene: TRBJ2-5; CDR3aa: CASSFLGQGLGREQETQYF; CDR3nt: TGTGCCAGCAGTTTCTTAGGACAGGGCCTCGGTCGGGAGCAAGAGACCCAGTACTTC
abundance: -; d_gene: -; v_gene: TRBV5-1; j_gene: TRBJ2-1; CDR3aa: CASSLVGAVYNEQFF; CDR3nt: TGCGCCAGCAGCTTGGTGGGGGCAGTGTACAATGAGCAGTTCTTC
abundance: -; d_gene: -; v_gene: TRBV6-2/TRBV6-3; j_gene: TRBJ2-5; CDR3aa: CASSYSATHNPQGGLRAQYF; CDR3nt: TGTGCCAGCAGTTACTCGGCCACTCACAACCCCCAGGGGGGCTTGAGGGCCCAGTACTTC
abundance: -; d_gene: -; v_gene: TRBV27; j_gene: TRBJ1-6; CDR3aa: CASSFFGPGYRPLHF; CDR3nt: TGTGCCAGCAGTTTCTTCGGCCCAGGGTATAGACCCCTCCACTTT
abundance: -; d_gene: -; v_gene: TRBV6-1; j_gene: TRBJ1-5; CDR3aa: CASSLRAANNQPQHF; CDR3nt: TGTGCCAGCAGTTTGAGGGCAGCTAACAATCAGCCCCAGCATTTT
abundance: -; d_gene: -; v_gene: TRBV7-2; j_gene: TRBJ2-1; CDR3aa: CASSYFTGSYNEQFF; CDR3nt: TGTGCCAGCAGCTATTTTACGGGAAGCTACAATGAGCAGTTCTTC
abundance: -; d_gene: TRBD2; v_gene: TRBV28; j_gene: TRBJ2-7; CDR3aa: CASSPPGGSSYEQYF; CDR3nt: TGTGCCAGCAGTCCACCGGGCGGGAGCTCCTACGAGCAGTACTTC
abundance: -; d_gene: -; v_gene: TRBV28; j_gene: TRBJ1-2; CDR3aa: CASSLGLPGGYTF; CDR3nt: TGTGCCAGCAGTCTGGGACTCCCTGGGGGCTACACCTTC
abundance: many; d_gene: -; v_gene: TRBV28; j_gene: TRBJ1-2; CDR3aa: CASSLSGQNYGYTF; CDR3nt: TGTGCCAGCAGTTTAAGCGGACAGAACTATGGCTACACCTTC
abundance: few; d_gene: -; v_gene: TRBV23-1; j_gene: TRBJ2-1; CDR3aa: CASSPNPESKGPNRDPSSYNEQFF; CDR3nt: TGCGCCAGCAGTCCCAACCCGGAGTCTAAAGGTCCCAACAGGGACCCGAGCTCCTACAATGAGCAGTTCTTC
abundance: -; d_gene: -; v_gene: TRBV7-3; j_gene: TRBJ1-1; CDR3aa: CASSPGSGGYLNTEAFF; CDR3nt: TGTGCCAGCAGCCCGGGTTCAGGAGGATACTTGAACACTGAAGCTTTCTTT
abundance: -; d_gene: TRBD1; v_gene: TRBV4-3; j_gene: TRBJ1-2; CDR3aa: CASSQGAGTGGAGYTF; CDR3nt: TGCGCCAGCAGCCAAGGTGCCGGGACAGGGGGTGCTGGCTACACCTTC